This is a list of T cell receptor beta chains from one sample in a study of cytomegalovirus exposure and HLA in healthy donors. TCRdb's table, derived via immunoSEQ multiplex PCR, lists solely in-frame clones and lacks some. The profile covers about 150,000 clones, with roughly four fifths appearing a single time and about 1.3% taken by the ten largest. The sequenced sample was PBMCs. The receptors were sampled from a man between 18 and 29 years old in good health and CMV-seronegative. Each CDR3 is given with its conserved first and last residue. The order of the fields is clone size, J gene, V gene, D gene, CDR3 protein, CDR3 DNA. The D gene is left open where the match is weak. Only some rows state a clone size, as once, few, many or a class for expanded clones.

-	TRBJ1-2	TRBV28	-	CASSLQDYGYTF	TGTGCCAGCAGTTTACAGGACTATGGCTACACCTTC
few	TRBJ1-2	TRBV7-9	-	CASRAREDYGYTF	TGTGCCAGCAGGGCCAGGGAGGACTATGGCTACACCTTC
-	TRBJ2-1	TRBV9	-	CASSVVRERYNEQFF	TGTGCCAGCAGCGTAGTACGGGAGCGGTACAATGAGCAGTTCTTC
-	TRBJ2-2	TRBV7-2	TRBD1	CASSGTGYTGELFF	TGTGCCAGCAGCGGGACAGGGTACACCGGGGAGCTGTTTTTT
once	TRBJ2-1	TRBV28	TRBD2	CASSLVDAGGSNEQFF	TGTGCCAGCAGCCTCGTGGACGCGGGAGGTTCAAATGAGCAGTTCTTC
-	TRBJ1-2	TRBV5-8	-	CASSPGGSYTF	TGTGCCAGCAGCCCTGGGGGCAGCTACACCTTC
-	TRBJ1-6	TRBV9	-	CASSATTGIPSPLHF	TGTGCCAGCAGCGCCACTACAGGGATCCCTTCACCCCTCCACTTT
once	TRBJ1-3	TRBV30	-	CAWSKRGGNTIYF	TGTGCCTGGAGTAAACGGGGGGGAAACACCATATATTTT
once	TRBJ1-6	TRBV12-5	-	CASGLKGDSYRYSPLHF	TGTGCTAGTGGTTTGAAGGGGGATTCGTATCGATATTCACCCCTCCACTTT
-	TRBJ2-3	TRBV2	TRBD2	CASSGGSPSGDTQYF	TGTGCCAGCAGCGGGGGGTCTCCATCGGGGGATACGCAGTATTTT
-	TRBJ1-2	TRBV28	TRBD1	CASRQGSDYGYTF	TGTGCCAGTCGACAGGGTTCAGACTATGGCTACACCTTC
-	TRBJ2-5	TRBV5-8	-	CASSLGGGGLAWETQYF	TGTGCCAGCAGCTTGGGAGGGGGGGGTCTCGCGTGGGAGACCCAGTACTTC
-	TRBJ1-1	TRBV4-1	-	CASSHGSAGAANTEAFF	TGCGCCAGCAGCCACGGCAGTGCGGGGGCAGCTAACACTGAAGCTTTCTTT
few	TRBJ1-1	TRBV19	TRBD1	CASSARDSFVGGAFF	TGTGCCAGTAGTGCCCGGGACAGCTTCGTCGGCGGGGCTTTCTTT
-	TRBJ2-2	TRBV27	TRBD1	CASSLRPTGGLNTGELFF	TGTGCCAGCAGCCTTAGACCTACAGGGGGCCTGAACACCGGGGAGCTGTTTTTT
-	TRBJ2-3	TRBV5-1	TRBD2	CASSPMSLAGPLGTDTQYF	TGCGCCAGCAGCCCCATGAGTCTAGCGGGGCCTCTGGGCACAGATACGCAGTATTTT
-	TRBJ2-1	TRBV27	-	CASSFLRDHNEQFF	TGTGCCAGCAGTTTTCTTCGGGATCACAATGAGCAGTTCTTC
-	TRBJ2-3	TRBV6-5	TRBD1	CASRTTGEADTQYF	TGTGCCAGCAGGACGACAGGGGAGGCAGATACGCAGTATTTT
-	TRBJ2-7	TRBV30	-	CASGGVLNTYEQYF	TGTGCCTCCGGAGGGGTTTTGAATACCTACGAGCAGTACTTC
-	TRBJ2-1	TRBV5-4	-	CASSPGPTEYNEQFF	TGTGCCAGCAGCCCCGGCCCGACTGAATACAATGAGCAGTTCTTC
-	TRBJ2-1	TRBV28	TRBD2	CASSPGTSGITRNEQFF	TGTGCCAGCAGTCCCGGGACTAGCGGGATCACAAGGAATGAGCAGTTCTTC
-	TRBJ1-1	TRBV27	-	CASSLSVGFTEAFF	TGTGCCAGCAGTTTATCCGTCGGGTTCACTGAAGCTTTCTTT